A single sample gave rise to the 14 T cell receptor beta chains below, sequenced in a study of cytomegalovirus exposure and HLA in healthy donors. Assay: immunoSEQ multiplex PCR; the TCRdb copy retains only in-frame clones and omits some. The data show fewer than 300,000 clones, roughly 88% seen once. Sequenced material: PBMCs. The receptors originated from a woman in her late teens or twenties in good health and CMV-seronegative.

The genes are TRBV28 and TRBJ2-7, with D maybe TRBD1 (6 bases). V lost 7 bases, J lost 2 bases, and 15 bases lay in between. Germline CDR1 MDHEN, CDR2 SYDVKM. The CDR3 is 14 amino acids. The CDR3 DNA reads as TGTGCCAGCACCCCGGGTTCAGGGGCCTACGAGCAGTACTTC. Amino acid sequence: CASTPGSGAYEQYF.

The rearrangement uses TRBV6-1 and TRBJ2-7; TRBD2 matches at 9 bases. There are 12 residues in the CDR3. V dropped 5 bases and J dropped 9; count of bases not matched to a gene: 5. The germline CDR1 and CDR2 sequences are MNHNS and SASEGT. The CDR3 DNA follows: TGTGCCAGCAGTCCCAATAGCGGGAGGCAGTACTTC. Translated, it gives CASSPNSGRQYF.

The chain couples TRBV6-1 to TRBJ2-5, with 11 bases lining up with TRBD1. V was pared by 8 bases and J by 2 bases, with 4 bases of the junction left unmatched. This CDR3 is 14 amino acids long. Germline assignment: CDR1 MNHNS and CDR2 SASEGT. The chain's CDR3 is CASGGTGGQETQYF. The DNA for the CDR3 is TGTGCCAGCGGGGGGACAGGGGGTCAAGAGACCCAGTACTTC.

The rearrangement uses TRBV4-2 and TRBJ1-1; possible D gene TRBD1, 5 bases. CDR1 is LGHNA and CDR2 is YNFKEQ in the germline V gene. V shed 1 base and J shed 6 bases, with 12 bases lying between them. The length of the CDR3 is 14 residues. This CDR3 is CASSQADRDPEAFF. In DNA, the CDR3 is TGTGCCAGCAGCCAAGCCGACAGAGACCCTGAAGCTTTCTTT.

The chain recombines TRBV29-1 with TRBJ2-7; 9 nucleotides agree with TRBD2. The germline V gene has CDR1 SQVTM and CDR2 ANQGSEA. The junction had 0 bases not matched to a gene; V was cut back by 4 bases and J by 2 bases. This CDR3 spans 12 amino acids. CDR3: CSVASGAYEQYF. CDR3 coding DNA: TGCAGCGTTGCTAGCGGGGCCTACGAGCAGTACTTC.

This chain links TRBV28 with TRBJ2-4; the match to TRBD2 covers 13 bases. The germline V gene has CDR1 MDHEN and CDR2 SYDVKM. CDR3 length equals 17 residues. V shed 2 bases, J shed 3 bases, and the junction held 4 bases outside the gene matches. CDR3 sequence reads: CASSLTSGRVGKNIQYF. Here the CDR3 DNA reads TGTGCCAGCAGTTTAACTAGCGGGAGGGTCGGCAAAAACATTCAGTACTTC.

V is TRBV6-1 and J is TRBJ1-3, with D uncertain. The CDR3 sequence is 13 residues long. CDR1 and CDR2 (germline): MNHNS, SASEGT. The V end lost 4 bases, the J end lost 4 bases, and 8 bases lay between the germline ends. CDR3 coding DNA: TGTGCCAGCAGTGCCCGAGAGGGAAACACCATATATTTT. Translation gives CASSAREGNTIYF.

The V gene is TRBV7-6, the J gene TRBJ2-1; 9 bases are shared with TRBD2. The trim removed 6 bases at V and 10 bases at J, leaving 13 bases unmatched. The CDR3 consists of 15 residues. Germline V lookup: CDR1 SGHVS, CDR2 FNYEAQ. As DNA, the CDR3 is TGTGCCAGCAGTCGGACTAGCGTGCGATTGGGGGAGCAGTTCTTC. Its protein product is CASSRTSVRLGEQFF.

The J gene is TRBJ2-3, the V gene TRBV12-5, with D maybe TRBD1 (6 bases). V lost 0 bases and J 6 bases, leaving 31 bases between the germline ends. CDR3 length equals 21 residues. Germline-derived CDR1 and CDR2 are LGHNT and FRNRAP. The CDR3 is CASGLVLTGGNSPLIGDTQYF. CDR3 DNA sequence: TGTGCTAGTGGTTTGGTATTGACAGGAGGAAACTCGCCTCTGATAGGGGATACGCAGTATTTT.

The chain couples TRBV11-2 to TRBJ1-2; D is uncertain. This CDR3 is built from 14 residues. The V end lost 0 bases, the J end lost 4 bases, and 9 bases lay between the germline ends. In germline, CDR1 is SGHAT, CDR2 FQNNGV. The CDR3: CASSLDWQIYGYTF. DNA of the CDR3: TGTGCCAGCAGCTTAGATTGGCAGATCTATGGCTACACCTTC.

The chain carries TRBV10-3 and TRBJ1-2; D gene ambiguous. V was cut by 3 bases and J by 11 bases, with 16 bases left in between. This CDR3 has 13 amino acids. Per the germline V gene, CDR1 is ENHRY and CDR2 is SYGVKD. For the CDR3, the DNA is TGTGCCATCAGTGACGGCCAGGCAGCTCAATACACCTTC. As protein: CAISDGQAAQYTF.

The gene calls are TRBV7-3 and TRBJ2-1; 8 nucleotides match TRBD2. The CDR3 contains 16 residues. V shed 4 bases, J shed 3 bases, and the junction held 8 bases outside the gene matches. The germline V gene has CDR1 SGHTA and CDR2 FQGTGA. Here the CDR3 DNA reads TGTGCCAGCAGCTCCAACCCCGCGGGGGGCTACAATGAGCAGTTCTTC. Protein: CASSSNPAGGYNEQFF.

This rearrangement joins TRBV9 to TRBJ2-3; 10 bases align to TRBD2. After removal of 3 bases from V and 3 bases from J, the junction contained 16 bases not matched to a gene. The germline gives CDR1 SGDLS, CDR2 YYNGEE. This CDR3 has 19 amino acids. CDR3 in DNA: TGTGCCAGCAGCGCGTTCCAGACTCTAGCGGGAGTAGGGACAGATACGCAGTATTTT. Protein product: CASSAFQTLAGVGTDTQYF.

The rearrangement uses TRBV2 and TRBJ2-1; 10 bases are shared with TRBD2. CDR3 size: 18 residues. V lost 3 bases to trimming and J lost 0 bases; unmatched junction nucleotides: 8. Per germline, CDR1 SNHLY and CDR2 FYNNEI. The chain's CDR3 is CASSDGLAVTSSYNEQFF. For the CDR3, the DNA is TGTGCCAGCAGTGACGGACTAGCGGTCACTAGCTCCTACAATGAGCAGTTCTTC.